These T cell receptor beta chains were read from a single sample in a study of beta chain features in type 1 diabetes. Assay: immunoSEQ multiplex PCR; the TCRdb copy retains only in-frame clones and omits some. The sample contains 150,000 to 200,000 clones, around 63% of which appear only once. Sequences were obtained from naive CD4+ T cells from blood. The source of these receptors is a man aged 30-40 years with type 1 diabetes. Both conserved end residues are part of each CDR3. A D gene is named only where the DNA matches it firmly. Part of the rows lack a size; the others show once, few, many or a class for expanded clones.

size	V	J	D	CDR3	DNA
once	TRBV23-1	TRBJ2-1	-	CASSLGRAVISYNEQFF	TGCGCCAGCAGTCTGGGCAGGGCCGTAATCTCCTACAATGAGCAGTTCTTC
-	TRBV7-8	TRBJ2-1	-	CASSLVAGSYNEQFF	TGTGCCAGCAGCTTAGTGGCGGGCTCCTACAATGAGCAGTTCTTC
-	TRBV18	TRBJ2-5	-	CASSPPHGQETQYF	TGTGCCAGCTCACCACCTCACGGCCAAGAGACCCAGTACTTC
-	TRBV7-2	TRBJ2-7	-	CASSPKQGRYEQYF	TGTGCCAGCAGCCCCAAACAGGGGAGGTACGAGCAGTACTTC
-	TRBV9	TRBJ2-1	-	CASSVAPQGLYNEQFF	TGTGCCAGCAGCGTAGCTCCTCAGGGTCTCTACAATGAGCAGTTCTTC
-	TRBV2	TRBJ2-1	-	CASSVQGVYNEQFF	TGTGCCAGCAGTGTACAGGGAGTATACAATGAGCAGTTCTTC
-	TRBV28	TRBJ2-5	TRBD2	CASSLSSGNLQETQYF	TGTGCCAGCAGTTTATCGAGCGGGAACCTTCAAGAGACCCAGTACTTC
-	TRBV2	TRBJ2-3	-	CASSDVWGQGDTQYF	TGTGCCAGCAGTGATGTGTGGGGCCAGGGGGATACGCAGTATTTT
few	TRBV9	TRBJ2-3	-	CASSEHRRTTDTQYF	TGTGCCAGCAGCGAACACAGGCGAACCACAGATACGCAGTATTTT
-	TRBV10-3	TRBJ1-2	-	CAISESGISRYGYTF	TGTGCCATCAGTGAGTCCGGCATATCTCGGTATGGCTACACCTTC
-	TRBV27	TRBJ1-2	TRBD1	CASSIGQGYGYTF	TGTGCCAGCAGTATCGGACAGGGCTATGGCTACACCTTC
-	TRBV9	TRBJ2-5	-	CASSVVGGRQETQYF	TGTGCCAGCAGCGTAGTCGGGGGGCGTCAAGAGACCCAGTACTTC
-	TRBV7-9	TRBJ2-7	-	CASSVRHAEQYF	TGTGCCAGCAGCGTTCGACACGCCGAGCAGTACTTC
few	TRBV7-9	TRBJ2-7	TRBD2	CASSFRAGLADEQYF	TGTGCCAGCAGCTTCAGAGCGGGACTAGCCGACGAGCAGTACTTC
-	TRBV29-1	TRBJ2-5	-	CSVDRNTGTQYF	TGCAGCGTTGACAGGAACACAGGGACCCAGTACTTC
-	TRBV2	TRBJ2-3	-	CASSEAIAGTDTQYF	TGTGCCAGCAGTGAAGCGATCGCGGGCACAGATACGCAGTATTTT
-	TRBV7-2	TRBJ2-2	-	CASSPYTGELFF	TGTGCCAGCAGCCCCTACACCGGGGAGCTGTTTTTT
-	TRBV7-9	TRBJ2-5	-	CASSFLRSAAQETQYF	TGTGCCAGCAGCTTTCTTCGGTCTGCCGCGCAAGAGACCCAGTACTTC
-	TRBV5-1	TRBJ1-5	TRBD1	CASSPGTGDQPQHF	TGCGCCAGCAGCCCCGGGACAGGGGATCAGCCCCAGCATTTT
-	TRBV7-9	TRBJ2-7	-	CASSLGGEHSYEQYF	TGTGCCAGCAGCTTAGGGGGAGAGCACTCCTACGAGCAGTACTTC
-	TRBV29-1	TRBJ1-1	-	CSVEYGTGTEAFF	TGCAGCGTTGAATATGGGACCGGGACTGAAGCTTTCTTT
-	TRBV7-2	TRBJ1-5	TRBD1	CASSLAGQTSNQPQHF	TGTGCCAGCAGCTTAGCGGGACAGACTAGCAATCAGCCCCAGCATTTT
-	TRBV11-2	TRBJ2-3	-	CASSFGTGLDTQYF	TGTGCCAGCAGCTTTGGGACTGGACTGGATACGCAGTATTTT
-	TRBV13	TRBJ2-4	TRBD2	CASGALAGGNIQYF	TGTGCCAGCGGAGCACTAGCGGGGGGAAACATTCAGTACTTC
once	TRBV7-8	TRBJ2-5	-	CASSKQISQETQYF	TGTGCCAGCAGTAAACAGATCAGCCAAGAGACCCAGTACTTC
few	TRBV9	TRBJ2-7	TRBD1	CASSVTGTGNLEQYF	TGTGCCAGCAGCGTGACCGGGACAGGGAACCTCGAGCAGTACTTC
-	TRBV13	TRBJ2-1	-	CASSLKGWGSNSYNEQFF	TGTGCCAGCAGCTTGAAGGGTTGGGGGAGTAACTCCTACAATGAGCAGTTCTTC
once	TRBV30	TRBJ2-4	TRBD1	CAWSLLTGQNIQYF	TGTGCCTGGAGTCTCCTAACGGGACAGAACATTCAGTACTTC
-	TRBV5-6	TRBJ1-5	-	CASSLYNPNQPQHF	TGTGCCAGCAGCTTGTACAACCCCAATCAGCCCCAGCATTTT
-	TRBV7-2	TRBJ2-1	-	CASSLIDNEQFF	TGTGCCAGCAGCTTGATTGACAATGAGCAGTTCTTC
-	TRBV7-9	TRBJ2-7	-	CASSLEATGPGEQYF	TGTGCCAGCAGCTTAGAAGCGACAGGTCCCGGCGAGCAGTACTTC
few	TRBV7-2	TRBJ2-7	-	CASSPSSYEQYF	TGTGCCAGCAGCCCGAGCTCCTACGAGCAGTACTTC
few	TRBV29-1	TRBJ1-5	TRBD1	CSVWGQGNQPQHF	TGCAGCGTTTGGGGACAGGGCAATCAGCCCCAGCATTTT
-	TRBV6-6	TRBJ2-1	-	CASRTGANEQFF	TGTGCCAGCAGAACGGGTGCGAATGAGCAGTTCTTC
-	TRBV6-5	TRBJ2-2	TRBD1	CASRRGTGDTGELFF	TGTGCCAGTCGTCGAGGGACAGGGGACACCGGGGAGCTGTTTTTT
-	TRBV4-3	TRBJ2-1	TRBD2	CASSQDKVGLAGAWRFF	TGCGCCAGCAGCCAAGATAAGGTCGGACTAGCGGGGGCGTGGCGGTTCTTC
-	TRBV29-1	TRBJ2-1	TRBD2	CSYAGTSGGNEQFF	TGCAGCTACGCGGGGACTAGCGGGGGAAATGAGCAGTTCTTC
-	TRBV9	TRBJ2-3	-	CASSVVGTDTQYF	TGTGCCAGCAGCGTAGTTGGCACAGATACGCAGTATTTT
-	TRBV30	TRBJ1-2	TRBD1	CAWNLDRAGGYTF	TGTGCCTGGAACTTGGACAGGGCGGGTGGCTACACCTTC
-	TRBV6-5	TRBJ2-1	-	CASSDTMRNEQFF	TGTGCCAGCAGTGACACAATGAGGAATGAGCAGTTCTTC
-	TRBV29-1	TRBJ2-7	TRBD1	CSVAWTGSGEQYF	TGCAGCGTTGCTTGGACAGGGTCGGGAGAGCAGTACTTC
-	TRBV28	TRBJ2-3	-	CASTVGGSSTDTQYF	TGTGCCAGCACCGTAGGGGGGTCAAGCACAGATACGCAGTATTTT
-	TRBV6-1	TRBJ2-1	-	CASSEVGLRFSSYNEQFF	TGTGCCAGCAGTGAAGTGGGACTCAGGTTTAGCTCCTACAATGAGCAGTTCTTC
few	TRBV25-1	TRBJ2-2	-	CASSDQGKGNTGELFF	TGTGCCAGCAGTGATCAGGGGAAGGGGAACACCGGGGAGCTGTTTTTT
once	TRBV9	TRBJ2-2	TRBD1	CASSVTGANTGELFF	TGTGCCAGCAGCGTGACAGGGGCGAACACCGGGGAGCTGTTTTTT
-	TRBV28	TRBJ2-7	TRBD1	CASTELGQGNERQYF	TGTGCCAGCACAGAGTTGGGACAGGGTAACGAAAGGCAGTACTTC
-	TRBV5-1	TRBJ2-5	-	CASSSTNLETQYF	TGCGCCAGCAGCTCTACGAACCTAGAGACCCAGTACTTC
-	TRBV29-1	TRBJ2-1	TRBD1	CSVSKQGAGNEQFF	TGCAGCGTCTCAAAACAGGGGGCAGGCAATGAGCAGTTCTTC
-	TRBV9	TRBJ2-5	TRBD2	CASSAGLVVAETQYF	TGTGCCAGCAGCGCTGGACTAGTCGTGGCAGAGACCCAGTACTTC
-	TRBV10-3	TRBJ2-7	TRBD1	CAISERQGGNEQYF	TGTGCCATCAGTGAAAGACAGGGTGGCAACGAGCAGTACTTC
-	TRBV30	TRBJ2-5	TRBD1	CAWSPGQGDQETQYF	TGTGCCTGGAGCCCGGGACAGGGAGACCAAGAGACCCAGTACTTC
-	TRBV29-1	TRBJ2-6	TRBD1	CSVPRDSSGANVLTF	TGCAGCGTTCCCCGGGACAGCTCTGGGGCCAACGTCCTGACTTTC
few	TRBV11-2	TRBJ2-7	TRBD2	CASNRGGLSYEQYF	TGTGCCAGCAATCGCGGGGGTCTCTCCTACGAGCAGTACTTC
-	TRBV11-2	TRBJ2-7	-	CASSLSTSTYEQYF	TGTGCCAGCAGCTTAAGTACGTCAACCTACGAGCAGTACTTC
few	TRBV20-1	TRBJ1-4	-	CSAWGGALTF	TGCAGTGCCTGGGGAGGGGCGTTGACTTTT
-	TRBV28	TRBJ2-1	-	CASRHPSSLYNEQFF	TGTGCCAGCAGGCACCCTTCCTCCTTATACAATGAGCAGTTCTTC
once	TRBV19	TRBJ2-7	-	CASSITESYEQYF	TGTGCCAGTAGTATTACAGAGTCCTACGAGCAGTACTTC